These 23 T cell receptor beta chains originate from one sample sequenced in a study of human T cells and chemical hapten exposure. TCRdb independently ran MiXCR on the RACE reads; one entry per CDR3 protein. Of 190,000 or so distinct CDR3 sequences in the sample, approximately 26% were seen once. Time point here: patch test 3, about 24 weeks after DPC sensitization. Described treatment: therapeutic diphenylcyclopropenone sensitization with weekly scalp DPC. The starting material was whole blood, obtained in connection with sensitization to the hapten diphenylcyclopropenone (DPC). These receptors were collected from a woman in her forties with alopecia areata. Some clones in this sample may be carry-over from other donors' samples.

This clonotype was seen a single time. The gene calls are TRBV6-2 or TRBV6-3 and TRBJ1-5; D is unclear. Per germline, CDR1 MNHEY and CDR2 SVGEGT. Trimming removed 7 bases at V and 0 bases at J, with 13 bases between. CDR3 length equals 15 residues. CDR3 bases: TGTGCCAGCACCCCATCTACTGTTAGCAATCAGCCCCAGCATTTT. Translating it yields CASTPSTVSNQPQHF.

This clonotype has ten or more counts. J is TRBJ2-7 and V is TRBV4-3; maybe TRBD2 (6 bases). In germline, CDR1 is LGHNA, CDR2 YSLEER. The CDR3 is made up of 15 amino acids. With 0 bases removed from V and 2 bases from J, the gap between germline ends came to 11 bases. As DNA, the CDR3 is TGCGCCAGCAGCCAAGAGAACGGCGGGGCCTACGAGCAGTACTTC. Residues: CASSQENGGAYEQYF.

This clonotype was seen ten or more times. The CDR3 DNA sequence: TGCGCCAGCAGCCAAGAAGCTAGCGGGAGGGGCACAGATACGCAGTATTTT. This encodes CASSQEASGRGTDTQYF. The chain recombines TRBV4-1 with TRBJ2-3, with 12 positions matching TRBD2. J was trimmed by 1 base and V by 0 bases; bases with no gene match: 2. Germline loops: CDR1 MGHRA, CDR2 YSYEKL. The CDR3 length is 17 residues.

The sample holds a few counts of this clonotype. The chain is built from TRBV7-9 and TRBJ2-7, with D possibly being TRBD2 (6 bases). In germline, CDR1 is SEHNR, CDR2 FQNEAQ (reference sequence). V was clipped by 0 bases and J by 3 bases, with 12 bases between them. The CDR3 has 15 residues. CDR3 bases: TGTGCCAGCAGCTTAGCTGGACGGACTAACTACGAGCAGTACTTC. Translation: CASSLAGRTNYEQYF.

The chain employs TRBV6-6 and TRBJ1-5; unclear D gene. Germline assignment: CDR1 MNHNY and CDR2 SVGAGI (reference sequence). This CDR3 is built from 13 residues. Trimming took off 7 bases at V and 5 bases at J, with 12 bases between the two ends. CDR3 sequence reads: CASTYRTHQPQHF. In DNA form, the CDR3 reads TGTGCCAGCACCTACCGGACCCATCAGCCCCAGCATTTT.

This clonotype has only a few counts. J is TRBJ1-1 and V is TRBV29-1; D is unresolved. Germline V gene lookup returns CDR1 SQVTM and CDR2 ANQGSEA. The V and J ends lost 4 bases and 10 bases respectively, with 16 bases between them. The CDR3 has 12 residues. In DNA, the CDR3 is TGCAGCGTTGTGCCCGACGGAGGAGGAGCTTTCTTT. Its protein is CSVVPDGGGAFF.

This clonotype came up a few times. This chain joins TRBV27 and TRBJ2-7, with 8 bases that match TRBD1. Trimming cost V 5 bases and J 2 bases; bases outside gene matches: 5. CDR3 length: 14 amino acids. Germline V lookup: CDR1 MNHEY, CDR2 SMNVEV (reference sequence). CDR3 in DNA: TGTGCCAGCAGTCGGGAGACAGGGGCCTACGAGCAGTACTTC. Its protein is CASSRETGAYEQYF.

This clonotype was counted between two and nine times. The J gene is TRBJ2-7, the V gene TRBV27; 7 nucleotides agree with TRBD2. V was pared by 0 bases and J by 3 bases, with 5 bases of the junction left unmatched. The germline gives CDR1 MNHEY, CDR2 SMNVEV (reference sequence). This CDR3 spans 15 amino acids. The CDR3 spells CASSLSGTNLYEQYF. CDR3 nucleotides: TGTGCCAGCAGTTTATCCGGGACTAACCTCTACGAGCAGTACTTC.

This clonotype occurred a few times. The chain is built from TRBV7-2 and TRBJ2-1; D not certain. Germline CDR1 is SGHTA and CDR2 is FQGNSA. Trimming took 4 bases from V and 4 from J, leaving 8 bases between them. This CDR3 is 13 amino acids long. The CDR3 loop is CASSSWRYNEQFF. CDR3 in DNA: TGTGCCAGCAGCTCATGGAGATACAATGAGCAGTTCTTC.

This clonotype was recorded only once. The chain carries TRBV27 and TRBJ2-3; D is unclear. This CDR3 has 14 amino acids. The V and J ends lost 5 bases and 4 bases respectively, with 13 bases between them. From germline, CDR1 is MNHEY and CDR2 SMNVEV (reference sequence). The CDR3 protein is CASSLLRNADTQYF. The CDR3 DNA is TGTGCCAGCAGTCTACTCCGTAATGCAGATACGCAGTATTTT.

This clonotype was seen a few times. V is TRBV5-4 and J is TRBJ2-5; TRBD1 agrees at 11 bases. CDR3 length equals 15 residues. J lost 5 bases, V lost 4 bases, and 7 bases had no gene match. CDR1 is SGHNT, CDR2 YYREEE, per germline (reference sequence). The chain's CDR3 is CASSTGQGARETQYF. CDR3 nucleotide sequence: TGTGCCAGCAGCACTGGACAGGGGGCGAGGGAGACCCAGTACTTC.

The V gene is TRBV28, the J gene TRBJ2-1; 15 nucleotides align to TRBD2. The length of the CDR3 is 16 residues. Germline V gene data show CDR1 as MDHEN and CDR2 as SYDVKM. V dropped 3 bases and J dropped 7; count of bases not matched to a gene: 4. The CDR3 DNA reads as TGTGCCAGCAGTTTCCCGGGACTAGCGGGAGGTAATGAGCAGTTCTTC. Translation gives CASSFPGLAGGNEQFF.

This clonotype was counted a few times. The CDR3 spells CASSLAGSSLYEQYF. As DNA, the CDR3 is TGTGCCAGCAGCTTAGCGGGATCGTCCCTCTACGAGCAGTACTTC. The chain uses TRBV7-2 and TRBJ2-7; no definite D call. The V gene's germline CDR1 is SGHTA and CDR2 FQGNSA. V lost 0 bases, J lost 3 bases, and 12 bases lay in between. CDR3 length: 15 amino acids.

A few counts support this clonotype. J is TRBJ1-1 and V is TRBV6-1, with TRBD1 identical over 10 bases. The CDR3 consists of 15 residues. Germline-derived CDR1 and CDR2 are MNHNS and SASEGT. V was pared by 0 bases and J by 7 bases, with 5 bases of the junction left unmatched. The CDR3 reads CASSEADRGTGEAFF. CDR3 coding DNA: TGTGCCAGCAGTGAAGCGGACAGGGGGACCGGTGAAGCTTTCTTT.

CDR3 nucleotides: TGCAGTGCCGACTCTAGCACAGATACGCAGTATTTT. This encodes CSADSSTDTQYF. The gene calls are TRBV20-1 and TRBJ2-3, with D unresolved. V was trimmed by 6 bases and J by 0 bases, leaving 7 bases between them. Germline V gene sequence: CDR1 DFQATT, CDR2 SNEGSKA (reference sequence). This CDR3 has 12 residues.

This clonotype has more than one count but fewer than ten. V usage is TRBV29-1 and J usage is TRBJ2-1, with 9 positions matching TRBD2. The J segment lost 1 base and the V segment lost 2 bases, leaving 3 bases of the junction unmatched. The CDR3 has 15 amino acids. Germline CDR1 is SQVTM and CDR2 is ANQGSEA. The CDR3, as DNA: TGCAGCGTTGAACGTCTAGCGGGATCCTACAATGAGCAGTTCTTC. This translates into CSVERLAGSYNEQFF.

This clonotype was seen a single time. The chain has TRBV7-9 and TRBJ2-7, with 10 bases identical to TRBD1. With V trimmed by 5 bases and J by 5 bases, 6 bases remained unmatched. Germline V gene lookup returns CDR1 SEHNR and CDR2 FQNEAQ (reference sequence). The CDR3 consists of 14 residues. DNA of the CDR3: TGTGCCAGCAGCCCAGGGACAGGGGCCGACGAGCAGTACTTC. Its protein is CASSPGTGADEQYF.

This clonotype was found many times. The rearrangement uses TRBV29-1 and TRBJ1-2, with D hard to call. The CDR3 length is 12 residues. Germline CDR1 reads SQVTM; CDR2 reads ANQGSEA. Trimming pared 0 bases from V and 7 bases from J, leaving 9 bases between. The CDR3 sequence is CSVEEGRAGYTF. The CDR3 region has the DNA TGCAGCGTTGAAGAGGGGAGGGCTGGCTACACCTTC.

This clonotype was found a few times. The V call is TRBV27, the J call TRBJ1-1; tentative D call: TRBD1 (6 bases). The germline V gene encodes CDR1 MNHEY and CDR2 SMNVEV (reference sequence). The CDR3 is 11 amino acids. With 10 bases removed from V and 8 bases from J, the gap between germline ends came to 14 bases. The CDR3 is CATRHQGEAFF. CDR3 bases: TGTGCCACCAGGCATCAGGGGGAAGCTTTCTTT.

This clonotype has ten or more counts. The V and J genes are TRBV6-2 or TRBV6-3 and TRBJ2-3; 9 nucleotides agree with TRBD2. The CDR3 consists of 16 residues. V gave up 6 bases and J gave up 3 bases; unmatched junction bases: 10. Germline values: CDR1 MNHEY, CDR2 SVGEGT. The CDR3 loop reads CASSPTSGGGTDTQYF. For the CDR3, the DNA is TGTGCCAGCAGCCCGACTAGCGGAGGAGGAACAGATACGCAGTATTTT.

This clonotype was seen only a few times. The chain has TRBV5-6 and TRBJ2-1, with D perhaps TRBD1 (5 bases). CDR3 size: 16 residues. With 4 bases removed from V and 5 bases from J, the gap between germline ends came to 19 bases. Germline V lookup: CDR1 SGHDT, CDR2 YYEEEE. The DNA for the CDR3 is TGTGCCAGCAGCCAAGACGATATTTGGGGCGACAATGAGCAGTTCTTC. As protein: CASSQDDIWGDNEQFF.

This rearrangement joins TRBV6-9 to TRBJ2-7; 8 nucleotides agree with TRBD2. The CDR3 extends over 14 amino acids. The V gene's germline CDR1 is MNHGY and CDR2 SVAAGI. Trimming at V came to 10 bases and at J to 4 bases, leaving 12 bases not matched to a gene. The chain's CDR3 is CAIPASGSTYEQYF. The CDR3 nucleotides are TGTGCCATCCCGGCCAGCGGGAGTACATACGAGCAGTACTTC.

This rearrangement joins TRBV19 to TRBJ2-7; 11 nucleotides match TRBD1. The CDR3 is 14 residues long. Per the germline V gene, CDR1 is LNHDA and CDR2 is SQIVND (reference sequence). V lost 5 bases to trimming and J lost 7 bases; unmatched junction nucleotides: 7. In DNA form, the CDR3 reads TGTGCCAGTAGTGGACAGGGGGCCCCAAGGGAGCAGTACTTC. Its translation: CASSGQGAPREQYF.